This T cell receptor (beta chain) was recorded in a study of cytomegalovirus exposure and HLA in healthy donors. Donors counted as nominally healthy when sampled, yet unrecorded immune exposures were likely. Points from the study as a whole: Most CMV-associated TCR beta chains were later found to appear HLA-restricted.

The PCR was carried out with 60 Vbeta primers and 13 Jbeta primers. Assay used: immunoSEQ multiplex PCR; TCRdb lists only in-frame clones, some missing. The table for this sample gives roughly 70,000 clones. Remarks on this clone: The target antigen is unknown.

Germline V lookup: CDR1 SNHLY, CDR2 FYNNEI. Deletions cut 11 bases from V and 0 bases from J, with 14 bases between. This CDR3 spans 14 amino acids. The sample taken for sequencing was PBMCs. J is TRBJ2-1 and V is TRBV2; the D is unclear. The sequence came from a female donor in good health and CMV-seropositive. The CDR3 sequence: CAAVLLSSYNEQFF. CDR3 sequence (DNA): TGTGCCGCCGTCTTACTTAGCTCCTACAATGAGCAGTTCTTC.